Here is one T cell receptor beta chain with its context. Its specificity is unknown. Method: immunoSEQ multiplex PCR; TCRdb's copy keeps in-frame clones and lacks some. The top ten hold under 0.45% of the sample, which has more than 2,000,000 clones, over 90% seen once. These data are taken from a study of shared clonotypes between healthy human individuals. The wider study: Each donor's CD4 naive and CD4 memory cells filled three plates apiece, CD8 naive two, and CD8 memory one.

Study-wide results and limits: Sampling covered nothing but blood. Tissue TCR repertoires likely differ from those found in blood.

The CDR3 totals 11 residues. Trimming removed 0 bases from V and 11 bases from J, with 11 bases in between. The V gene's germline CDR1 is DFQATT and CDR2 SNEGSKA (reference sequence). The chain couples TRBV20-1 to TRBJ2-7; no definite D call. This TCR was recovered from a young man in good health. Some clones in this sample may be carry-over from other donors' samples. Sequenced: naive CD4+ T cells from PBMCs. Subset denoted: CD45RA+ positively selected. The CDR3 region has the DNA TGCAGTGCTAGAGATTATGAGGCTGAGTACTTC. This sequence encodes CSARDYEAEYF.